This entry lists 28 T cell receptor beta chains sequenced from one sample in a study of human thymus T cells. The assay was immunoSEQ multiplex PCR, and TCRdb's table has in-frame clones only and misses some. The repertoire includes tens of thousands of clones, 95% of them detected once, and around 0.03% sits in the top ten. Thymus specimens were resections from corrective heart surgery. The sample consisted of thymus tissue. These receptors were obtained from a girl under two years old with a congenital heart defect but otherwise immunologically healthy.

This rearrangement joins TRBV7-9 to TRBJ1-2; D uncertain. The CDR3 is made up of 11 amino acids. Germline values: CDR1 SEHNR, CDR2 FQNEAQ (reference sequence). Trimming removed 5 bases from V and 8 bases from J, with 9 bases in between. The CDR3 is CASSSGWGYTF. Here the CDR3 DNA reads TGTGCCAGCAGCAGCGGTTGGGGCTACACCTTC.

V is TRBV19 and J is TRBJ1-1, with D maybe TRBD1 (6 bases). This CDR3 contains 11 residues. The germline V and J ends were trimmed by 5 bases and 7 bases, with 8 bases remaining between them. Per germline, CDR1 LNHDA and CDR2 SQIVND (reference sequence). The CDR3 bases are TGTGCCAGTAGTGGGGGCATTGAAGCTTTCTTT. This codes for CASSGGIEAFF.

The V call is TRBV28, the J call TRBJ1-4, with no clear D. Germline CDR1 MDHEN, CDR2 SYDVKM. Trimming shortened V by 6 bases and J by 0 bases, and 20 bases separated the two germline ends. The CDR3 contains 18 residues. CDR3 sequence: CASRPKGGQAPTNEKLFF. CDR3 DNA: TGTGCCAGCAGGCCCAAGGGAGGCCAGGCCCCAACTAATGAAAAACTGTTTTTT.

J is TRBJ1-1 and V is TRBV5-6; weak D call: TRBD1 (5 bases). The CDR3 covers 18 residues. Germline-derived CDR1 and CDR2 are SGHDT and YYEEEE. The V end was cut by 2 bases, the J end by 4 bases, with 24 bases between. CDR3 nucleotide sequence: TGTGCCAGCAGCTTTTTGAGATCGGGGGGATTTAAACGCACTGAAGCTTTCTTT. It translates to CASSFLRSGGFKRTEAFF.

The gene calls are TRBV4-1 and TRBJ2-1; possibly TRBD2 for D (5 bases). Germline assignment: CDR1 MGHRA and CDR2 YSYEKL. This CDR3 is 17 amino acids long. V was pared by 0 bases and J by 9 bases, with 21 bases between. For the CDR3, the DNA is TGCGCCAGCAGCCAAGATTTCGGGAAACTCCCCCCTGCTGAGCAGTTCTTC. Translating gives CASSQDFGKLPPAEQFF.

The rearrangement links TRBV18 to TRBJ2-6; TRBD1 matches at 8 bases. The germline V gene has CDR1 KGHSH and CDR2 LQKENI. V trimming: 7 bases; J trimming: 3 bases; junction bases outside the gene matches: 5. The length of the CDR3 is 15 residues. The CDR3 sequence is CASLDRAIGANVLTF. In nucleotides, the CDR3 is TGTGCCAGCTTGGACAGGGCTATTGGGGCCAACGTCCTGACTTTC.

This chain joins TRBV28 and TRBJ2-6; D unresolved. The CDR3 contains 17 residues. Per the germline V gene, CDR1 is MDHEN and CDR2 is SYDVKM. V dropped 4 bases and J dropped 0 bases, with 13 bases sitting between them. The CDR3 DNA reads as TGTGCCAGCAGTTACTCACTCCTCCGCTCTGGGGCCAACGTCCTGACTTTC. This translates into CASSYSLLRSGANVLTF.

This rearrangement joins TRBV2 to TRBJ1-2, with a tentative D call TRBD1 (6 bases). Per the germline V gene, CDR1 is SNHLY and CDR2 is FYNNEI. With 6 bases removed from V and 4 bases from J, the gap between germline ends came to 15 bases. The CDR3 sequence is 14 residues long. CDR3 nucleotide sequence: TGTGCCAGCAGGCCCGGGGGGCCGATCTATGGCTACACCTTC. Translated, it gives CASRPGGPIYGYTF.

The chain uses TRBV18 and TRBJ2-2; possible D gene TRBD1, 5 bases. Trimming removed 6 bases from V and 0 bases from J, with 14 bases in between. The germline V gene has CDR1 KGHSH and CDR2 LQKENI. The CDR3 is 16 amino acids. CDR3 DNA: TGTGCCAGCTCCTCTAGGGGCGGAGCGAACACCGGGGAGCTGTTTTTT. Protein sequence: CASSSRGGANTGELFF.

The chain combines TRBV28 with TRBJ1-1, with D possibly TRBD1 on 6 matching bases. Germline CDR1 MDHEN, CDR2 SYDVKM. CDR3 size: 15 residues. Trimming cost V 5 bases and J 3 bases, with 16 bases left between them. The CDR3 loop is CASSPTGARYTEAFF. CDR3 in DNA: TGTGCCAGCAGTCCGACGGGGGCCAGGTACACTGAAGCTTTCTTT.

The chain joins TRBV2 to TRBJ1-4, with D maybe TRBD1 (5 bases). Germline V CDR1 and CDR2: SNHLY, FYNNEI. V shed 8 bases and J shed 0 bases, with 16 bases lying between them. The CDR3 totals 16 residues. This chain's CDR3 is CASGGEAGPTNEKLFF. The CDR3 DNA reads as TGTGCCAGCGGAGGGGAGGCCGGTCCAACTAATGAAAAACTGTTTTTT.

The CDR3 DNA sequence: TGTGCCAGCAGCCAAGTCATGGGGGGTTACCCCCAGCATTTT. Protein product: CASSQVMGGYPQHF. The chain links TRBV4-2 to TRBJ1-5, with D perhaps TRBD1 (5 bases). Germline assignment: CDR1 LGHNA and CDR2 YNFKEQ. The CDR3 extends over 14 amino acids. Trimming shortened V by 1 base and J by 10 bases, and 14 bases separated the two germline ends.

The V gene is TRBV10-1, the J gene TRBJ2-7; 7 bases are shared with TRBD2. V gave up 0 bases and J gave up 7 bases; unmatched junction bases: 12. The CDR3 is made up of 16 amino acids. Germline V gives CDR1 WNHNN, CDR2 SYGVQD (reference sequence). The CDR3 sequence: CASSESAGSGPWEQYF. The DNA of the CDR3 is TGCGCCAGCAGTGAGTCAGCGGGTAGCGGGCCGTGGGAGCAGTACTTC.

The chain carries TRBV7-9 and TRBJ2-7, with 8 bases that match TRBD1. The length of the CDR3 is 15 residues. The germline V gene encodes CDR1 SEHNR and CDR2 FQNEAQ (reference sequence). V shed 5 bases, J shed 3 bases, and the junction held 9 bases outside the gene matches. The DNA of the CDR3 is TGTGCCAGCAGCCCAGACAGGGGAGATCACTACGAGCAGTACTTC. Its translation: CASSPDRGDHYEQYF.

The V and J genes are TRBV28 and TRBJ2-1, with 7 nucleotides matching TRBD2. The V gene end was trimmed by 10 bases and the J gene end by 6 bases; junction bases not matched to a gene: 9. Per germline, CDR1 MDHEN and CDR2 SYDVKM. This CDR3 comprises 13 residues. The chain's CDR3 is CATESAGLNEQFF. CDR3 DNA sequence: TGTGCCACCGAATCAGCGGGACTCAATGAGCAGTTCTTC.

The chain employs TRBV19 and TRBJ2-7; a weak D match, TRBD1 (5 bases). The germline V and J ends were trimmed by 4 bases and 4 bases, with 14 bases remaining between them. Germline V gene sequence: CDR1 LNHDA, CDR2 SQIVND (reference sequence). This CDR3 is built from 14 residues. CDR3 residues: CASSKGLEFYEQYF. The CDR3 DNA reads as TGTGCCAGTAGTAAGGGGCTTGAATTTTACGAGCAGTACTTC.

This clone was recorded only once. The CDR3 DNA reads TGTGCCAGCAGCCCCCGACTTGGACTAGCCTCTGAGCAGTACTTC. It specifies CASSPRLGLASEQYF. This chain uses TRBV7-9 with TRBJ2-7; TRBD2 matches 8 bases. The CDR3 runs to 15 residues. V trimming: 5 bases; J trimming: 7 bases; junction bases outside the gene matches: 13. Germline CDR1 reads SEHNR; CDR2 reads FQNEAQ (reference sequence).

V is TRBV19 and J is TRBJ1-5, with D uncertain. V dropped 3 bases and J dropped 7 bases, with 22 bases sitting between them. The CDR3 runs 17 residues. Germline values: CDR1 LNHDA, CDR2 SQIVND (reference sequence). The CDR3 reads CASSIPTRSRGRQPQHF. The CDR3 DNA reads as TGTGCCAGTAGTATCCCAACCCGCTCTCGGGGAAGGCAGCCCCAGCATTTT.

This clone was detected a few times. The rearrangement links TRBV4-3 to TRBJ2-1; TRBD2 matches at 7 bases. Germline values: CDR1 LGHNA, CDR2 YSLEER. CDR3 length: 13 amino acids. Germline trimming cut 1 base from V and 9 bases from J; bases unmatched to any gene: 3. The CDR3 region has the DNA TGCGCCAGCAGCCAAGGTCCGGGAGGTGAGCAGTTCTTC. Encoded protein: CASSQGPGGEQFF.

J is TRBJ2-1 and V is TRBV11-3, with TRBD1 matching over 8 bases. Germline CDR1 and CDR2: SGHNT and YENEEA. The CDR3 totals 15 residues. The ends lost 3 bases at V and 5 bases at J; junction bases unmatched: 6. The CDR3 here is CASSLTGVGNNEQFF. The CDR3 coding sequence is TGTGCCAGCAGCTTGACAGGGGTTGGAAACAATGAGCAGTTCTTC.

The V and J genes are TRBV7-6 and TRBJ2-3; 7 bases line up with TRBD2. After removal of 1 base from V and 5 bases from J, the junction contained 3 bases not matched to a gene. The CDR3 length is 14 residues. Germline values: CDR1 SGHVS, CDR2 FNYEAQ. CDR3 in DNA: TGTGCCAGCAGCTTAGGCGGGAGCCGAGATACGCAGTATTTT. This codes for CASSLGGSRDTQYF.

This chain uses TRBV30 with TRBJ1-2; 10 bases are shared with TRBD1. The CDR3 loop spans 16 amino acids. Germline loops: CDR1 GTSNPN, CDR2 SVGIG (reference sequence). The junction had 12 bases not matched to a gene; V was cut back by 2 bases and J by 6 bases. CDR3 protein: CAWSYPPGQGFDGYTF. CDR3 nucleotide sequence: TGTGCCTGGAGTTATCCACCGGGACAGGGGTTTGATGGCTACACCTTC. Using reference TRBV30 and TRBJ1-2 for the parts outside the CDR3, the full variable domain is SQTIHQWPATLVQPVGSPLSLECTVEGTSNPNLYWYRQAAGRGLQLLFYSVGIGQISSEVPQNLSASRPQDRQFILSSKKLLLSDSGFYLCAWSYPPGQGFDGYTFGSGTRLTVV.

The chain is built from TRBV29-1 and TRBJ1-1, with D hard to call. The CDR3 sequence is 13 residues long. V was shortened by 8 bases and J by 1 base, with 14 bases between the two germline ends. Looked up from germline, CDR1 is SQVTM and CDR2 is ANQGSEA. The CDR3 protein is CSSSPGKNTEAFF. Here the CDR3 DNA reads TGCAGCTCCTCACCGGGCAAGAACACTGAAGCTTTCTTT.

The chain couples TRBV5-1 to TRBJ1-3, with D unclear. This CDR3 has 15 residues. V was trimmed by 2 bases and J by 2 bases, leaving 11 bases between them. Germline CDR1 reads SGHRS; CDR2 reads YFSETQ. CDR3 protein: CASSFSNLTGNTIYF. CDR3 coding DNA: TGCGCCAGCAGCTTCAGTAACCTCACTGGAAACACCATATATTTT.

Only one count was recorded for this clone. J is TRBJ1-2 and V is TRBV5-6; D may be TRBD1 (5 bases). The CDR3 runs 14 residues. Germline assignment: CDR1 SGHDT and CDR2 YYEEEE. Between the trimmed V and J ends, which lost 4 bases and 4 bases, there was a span of 14 bases. The CDR3 spells CASSLRQPSYGYTF. In DNA form, the CDR3 reads TGTGCCAGCAGCCTTCGACAGCCATCCTATGGCTACACCTTC.

The chain joins TRBV15 to TRBJ1-2; 8 bases line up with TRBD1. Germline V gene sequence: CDR1 LNHNV, CDR2 YYDKDF (reference sequence). V dropped 1 base and J dropped 7; count of bases not matched to a gene: 8. The CDR3 is 15 amino acids. The CDR3 is CATSRAPDREVGYTF. As DNA, the CDR3 is TGTGCCACCAGCAGAGCTCCGGACAGGGAGGTTGGCTACACCTTC.

The chain carries TRBV19 and TRBJ2-6; no firm D call. Trimming removed 7 bases at V and 1 base at J, with 5 bases between. Germline V gene lookup returns CDR1 LNHDA and CDR2 SQIVND (reference sequence). The CDR3 is 13 residues long. In nucleotides, the CDR3 is TGTGCCAGTATAACTTCTGGGGCCAACGTCCTGACTTTC. It yields the protein CASITSGANVLTF.

This chain uses TRBV2 with TRBJ1-2; perhaps TRBD1 as D (5 bases). Trimming took 7 bases from V and 4 from J, leaving 19 bases between them. CDR1 and CDR2 from the germline V gene are SNHLY and FYNNEI. The CDR3 has 15 residues. For the CDR3, the DNA is TGTGCCAGCACCGACGAGGGTAGGGGAGGCTATGGCTACACCTTC. This encodes CASTDEGRGGYGYTF.